There are a few counts of the clone carrying this T cell receptor beta chain. This CDR3 has 15 residues. Germline V gives CDR1 MRHNA, CDR2 SNTAGT. The junction had 11 bases not matched to a gene; V was cut back by 10 bases and J by 2 bases. The PCR made use of 60 Vbeta and 13 Jbeta primers. Only in-frame clones appear in the TCRdb table, and some are missing; sequencing was by immunoSEQ multiplex PCR. The table lists about 92,000 clones, approximately 81% of them singletons, with 0.95% to 1.5% in the top ten. This record comes from a study of cytomegalovirus exposure and HLA in healthy donors. The sequence was collected from a girl aged 2 to 10 in good health and CMV-seropositive. The chain is built from TRBV6-4 and TRBJ2-3, with 8 positions matching TRBD2. The sequenced sample consisted of PBMCs. CDR3 region: CATSRAAGDTDTQYF. The CDR3 DNA reads TGTGCCACCAGCCGGGCAGCGGGGGACACAGATACGCAGTATTTT.